The 6 T cell receptor beta chains presented below share a single source sample, sequenced in a study of T cells in localized non-small cell lung cancer. TCRdb keeps only in-frame clones here, not all; method: immunoSEQ multiplex PCR. The data contain 4,400 or so clones, about 32% of them singletons. The source was lung tumor tissue, collected before any cancer treatment. All receptors derive from a male donor aged 60 or over with stage III lung adenocarcinoma.

There are a few counts of this clone. J is TRBJ2-1 and V is TRBV6-8, with D perhaps matching TRBD1 (6 bases). V lost 5 bases, J lost 8 bases, and 16 bases lay in between. This CDR3 contains 14 residues. Germline CDR1 and CDR2: MNHGY and SAAAGT. The chain's CDR3 is CASSLDSHGDEQFF. The CDR3, as DNA: TGTGCCAGCAGTCTGGACAGTCATGGGGATGAGCAGTTCTTC.

The chain links TRBV6-8 to TRBJ2-7; no clear D. CDR1 and CDR2 from the germline V gene are MNHGY and SAAAGT. There are 13 residues in the CDR3. V gave up 10 bases and J gave up 7 bases, with 20 bases separating them. The CDR3 region has the DNA TGTGCCATCACGCAGTCTCCAACGGAAGAGCAGTACTTC. Residues: CAITQSPTEEQYF.

This clone was seen only a few times. The chain links TRBV11-3 to TRBJ2-2; D may be TRBD2 (6 bases). The CDR3 sequence is 16 residues long. V lost 2 bases, J lost 3 bases, and 13 bases lay in between. Germline values: CDR1 SGHNT, CDR2 YENEEA. The CDR3 DNA follows: TGTGCCAGCAGCTTAATGCCGGGACTTTACACCGGGGAGCTGTTTTTT. Translating it yields CASSLMPGLYTGELFF.

The rearrangement uses TRBV9 and TRBJ2-2, with TRBD2 as a possible D gene (6 bases). V shed 5 bases and J shed 5 bases, with 16 bases lying between them. This CDR3 is built from 15 residues. The germline CDR1 and CDR2 sequences are SGDLS and YYNGEE. This CDR3 is CASSLRTTFTGELFF. The CDR3 DNA follows: TGTGCCAGCAGTCTCAGGACTACATTTACCGGGGAGCTGTTTTTT.

The chain uses TRBV18 and TRBJ1-2; D unclear. The germline gives CDR1 KGHSH, CDR2 LQKENI. V gave up 3 bases and J gave up 8 bases, with 10 bases separating them. This CDR3 region has 12 residues. The CDR3 DNA reads as TGTGCCAGCTCACCGGATGGATCGGGCTACACCTTC. It encodes CASSPDGSGYTF.

This sequence joins TRBV18 and TRBJ2-2, with TRBD1 identical over 10 bases. The germline V gene has CDR1 KGHSH and CDR2 LQKENI. Unmatched junction bases numbered 3, after V lost 4 bases and J lost 4 bases. The CDR3 runs to 15 residues. The CDR3 sequence is CASSRGTGATGELFF. The CDR3 nucleotides read TGTGCCAGCTCACGCGGGACAGGGGCCACCGGGGAGCTGTTTTTT.